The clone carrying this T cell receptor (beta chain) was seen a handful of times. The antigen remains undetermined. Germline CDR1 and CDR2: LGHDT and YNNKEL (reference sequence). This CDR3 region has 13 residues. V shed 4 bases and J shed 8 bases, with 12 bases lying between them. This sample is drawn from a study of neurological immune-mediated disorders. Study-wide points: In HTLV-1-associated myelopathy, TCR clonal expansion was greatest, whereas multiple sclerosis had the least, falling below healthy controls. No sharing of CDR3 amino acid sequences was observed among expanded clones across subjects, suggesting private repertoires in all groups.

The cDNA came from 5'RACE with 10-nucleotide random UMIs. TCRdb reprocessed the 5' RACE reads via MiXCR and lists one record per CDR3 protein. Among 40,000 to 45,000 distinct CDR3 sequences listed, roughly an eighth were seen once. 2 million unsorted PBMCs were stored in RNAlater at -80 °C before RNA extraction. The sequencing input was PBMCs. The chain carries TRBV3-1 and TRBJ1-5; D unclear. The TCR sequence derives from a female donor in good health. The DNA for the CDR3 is TGTGCCAGCAGCCCCCGTCAAGGTGAGCCCCAGCATTTT. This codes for CASSPRQGEPQHF.